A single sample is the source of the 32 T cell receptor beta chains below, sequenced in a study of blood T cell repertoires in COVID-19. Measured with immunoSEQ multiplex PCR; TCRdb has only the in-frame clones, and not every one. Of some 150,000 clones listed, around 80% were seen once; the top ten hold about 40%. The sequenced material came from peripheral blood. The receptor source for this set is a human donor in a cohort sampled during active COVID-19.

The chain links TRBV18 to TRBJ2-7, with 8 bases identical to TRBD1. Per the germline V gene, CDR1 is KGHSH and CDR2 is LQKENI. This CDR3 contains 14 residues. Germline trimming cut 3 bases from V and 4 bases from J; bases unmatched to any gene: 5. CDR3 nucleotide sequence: TGTGCCAGCTCACCGACAGGGGCTGGGTACGAGCAGTACTTC. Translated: CASSPTGAGYEQYF.

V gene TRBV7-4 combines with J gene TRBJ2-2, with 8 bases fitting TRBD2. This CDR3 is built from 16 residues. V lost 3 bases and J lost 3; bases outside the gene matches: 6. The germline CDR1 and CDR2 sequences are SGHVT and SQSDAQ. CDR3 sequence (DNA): TGTGCCAGCAGCTTTACGGGGGGGCAGGACACCGGGGAGCTGTTTTTT. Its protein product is CASSFTGGQDTGELFF.

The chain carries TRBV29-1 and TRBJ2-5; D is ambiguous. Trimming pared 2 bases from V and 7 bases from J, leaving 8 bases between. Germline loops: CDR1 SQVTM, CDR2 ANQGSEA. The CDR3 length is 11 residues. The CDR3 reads CSVETEGTQYF. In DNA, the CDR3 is TGCAGCGTTGAAACAGAAGGGACCCAGTACTTC.

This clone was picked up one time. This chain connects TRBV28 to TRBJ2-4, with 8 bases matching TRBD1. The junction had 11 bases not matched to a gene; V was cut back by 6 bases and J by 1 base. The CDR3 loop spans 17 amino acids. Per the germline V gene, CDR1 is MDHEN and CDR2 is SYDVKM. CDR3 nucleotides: TGTGCCAGCAGCCCTCACGGTCAGGGGGCGGCCAAAAACATTCAGTACTTC. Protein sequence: CASSPHGQGAAKNIQYF.

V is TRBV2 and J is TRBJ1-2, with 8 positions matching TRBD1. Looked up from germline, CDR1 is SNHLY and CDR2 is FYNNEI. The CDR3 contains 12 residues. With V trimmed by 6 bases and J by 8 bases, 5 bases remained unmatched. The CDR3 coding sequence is TGTGCCAGCAGGCAGGGGGCTCGAGGCTACACCTTC. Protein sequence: CASRQGARGYTF.

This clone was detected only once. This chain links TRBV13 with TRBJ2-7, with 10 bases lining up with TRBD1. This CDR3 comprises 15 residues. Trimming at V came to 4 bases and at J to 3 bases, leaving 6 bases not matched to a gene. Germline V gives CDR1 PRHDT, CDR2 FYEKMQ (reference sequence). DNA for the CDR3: TGTGCCAGCAGCTCGTACGGACAGGGGGGCTACGAGCAGTACTTC. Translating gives CASSSYGQGGYEQYF.

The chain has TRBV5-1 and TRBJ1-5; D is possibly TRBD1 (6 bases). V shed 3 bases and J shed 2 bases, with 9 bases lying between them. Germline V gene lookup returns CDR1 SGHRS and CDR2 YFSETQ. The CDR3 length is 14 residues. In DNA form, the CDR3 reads TGCGCCAGCAGCTCACAGGGTGGCAATCAGCCCCAGCATTTT. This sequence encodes CASSSQGGNQPQHF.

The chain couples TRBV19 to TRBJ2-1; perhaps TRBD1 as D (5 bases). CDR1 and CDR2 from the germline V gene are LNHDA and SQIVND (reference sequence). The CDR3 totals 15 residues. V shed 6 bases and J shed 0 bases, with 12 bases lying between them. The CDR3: CASRKDRGSYNEQFF. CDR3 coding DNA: TGTGCCAGTAGGAAAGACAGAGGCTCCTACAATGAGCAGTTCTTC.

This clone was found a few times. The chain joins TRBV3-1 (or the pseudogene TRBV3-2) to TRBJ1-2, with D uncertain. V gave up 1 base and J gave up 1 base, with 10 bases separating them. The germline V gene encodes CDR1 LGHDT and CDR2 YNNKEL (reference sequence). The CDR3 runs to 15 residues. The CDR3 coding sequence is TGTGCCAGCAGCCAAGGACACGGGATTAACTATGGCTACACCTTC. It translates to CASSQGHGINYGYTF.

The CDR3 sequence: CSVQQGAESPLHF. In DNA form, the CDR3 reads TGCAGCGTACAACAGGGGGCCGAGTCACCCCTCCACTTT. This chain links TRBV29-1 with TRBJ1-6; TRBD1 aligns across 9 bases. Germline V gene sequence: CDR1 SQVTM, CDR2 ANQGSEA. This CDR3 contains 13 residues. Losses at the gene ends were 6 bases for V and 10 bases for J; bases not matched to a gene: 7.

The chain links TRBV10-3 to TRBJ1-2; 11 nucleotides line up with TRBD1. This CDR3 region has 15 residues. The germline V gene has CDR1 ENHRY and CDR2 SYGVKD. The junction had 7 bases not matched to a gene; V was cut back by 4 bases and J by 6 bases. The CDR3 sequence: CAISGGQGGFNGYTF. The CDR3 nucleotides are TGTGCCATCAGTGGGGGACAGGGGGGATTTAATGGCTACACCTTC.

CDR3 in amino acids: CASSPTSGVGSPLHF. Written as DNA, the CDR3 is TGTGCCAGCTCACCCACGTCAGGGGTCGGGTCACCCCTCCACTTT. The chain carries TRBV18 and TRBJ1-6, with D possibly being TRBD1 (6 bases). The V end was cut by 3 bases, the J end by 10 bases, with 16 bases between. CDR1 and CDR2 from the germline V gene are KGHSH and LQKENI. The CDR3 spans 15 residues.

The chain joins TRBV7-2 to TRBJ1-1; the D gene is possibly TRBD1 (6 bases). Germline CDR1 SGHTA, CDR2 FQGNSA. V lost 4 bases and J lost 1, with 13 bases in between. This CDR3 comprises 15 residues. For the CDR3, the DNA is TGTGCCAGCAGCTCCCAGGTGACAGGGAACACTGAAGCTTTCTTT. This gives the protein CASSSQVTGNTEAFF.

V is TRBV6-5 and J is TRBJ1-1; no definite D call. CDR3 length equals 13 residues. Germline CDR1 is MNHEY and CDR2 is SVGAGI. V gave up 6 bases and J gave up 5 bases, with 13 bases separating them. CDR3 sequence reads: CASSRQETTEAFF. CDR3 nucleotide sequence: TGTGCCAGCAGCCGCCAGGAAACAACTGAAGCTTTCTTT.

CDR3 DNA sequence: TGTGCCAGCAGTTACGGACTGATACTGGGGGAGACCCAGTACTTC. Translation: CASSYGLILGETQYF. V and J are TRBV6-2 or TRBV6-3 and TRBJ2-5; D is perhaps TRBD2 (5 bases). There are 15 residues in the CDR3. Per germline, CDR1 MNHEY and CDR2 SVGEGT. The V end lost 2 bases, the J end lost 5 bases, and 15 bases lay between the germline ends.

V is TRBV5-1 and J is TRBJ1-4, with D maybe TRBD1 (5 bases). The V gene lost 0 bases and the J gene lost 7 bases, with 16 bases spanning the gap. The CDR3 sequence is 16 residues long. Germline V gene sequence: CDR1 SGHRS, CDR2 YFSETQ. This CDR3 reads CASSLAPGGGGEKLFF. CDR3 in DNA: TGCGCCAGCAGCTTGGCCCCCGGGGGAGGCGGTGAAAAACTGTTTTTT.

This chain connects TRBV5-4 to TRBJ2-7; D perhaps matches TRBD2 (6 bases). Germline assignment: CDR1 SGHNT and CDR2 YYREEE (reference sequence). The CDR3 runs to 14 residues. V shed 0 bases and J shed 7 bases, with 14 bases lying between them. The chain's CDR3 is CASSLDGRAGEQYF. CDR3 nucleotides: TGTGCCAGCAGCTTGGATGGCAGGGCGGGGGAGCAGTACTTC. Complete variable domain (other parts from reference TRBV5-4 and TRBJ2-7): ETGVTQSPTHLIKTRGQQVTLRCSSQSGHNTVSWYQQALGQGPQFIFQYYREEENGRGNFPPRFSGLQFPNYSSELNVNALELDDSALYLCASSLDGRAGEQYFGPGTRLTVT.

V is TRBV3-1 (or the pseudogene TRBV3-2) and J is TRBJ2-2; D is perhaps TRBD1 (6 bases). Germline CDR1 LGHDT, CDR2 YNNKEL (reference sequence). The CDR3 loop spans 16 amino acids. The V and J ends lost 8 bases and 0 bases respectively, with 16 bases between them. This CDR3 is CASRPGTTANTGELFF. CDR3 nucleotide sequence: TGTGCCAGCCGCCCCGGGACAACGGCGAACACCGGGGAGCTGTTTTTT.

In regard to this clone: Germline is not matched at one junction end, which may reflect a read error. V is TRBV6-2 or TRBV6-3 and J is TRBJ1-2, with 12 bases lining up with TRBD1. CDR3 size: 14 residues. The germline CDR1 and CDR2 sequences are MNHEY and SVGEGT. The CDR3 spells CASSYGGQGAPLGF. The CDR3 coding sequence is TGTGCCAGCAGTTACGGGGGACAGGGGGCCCCCCTCGGCTTC.

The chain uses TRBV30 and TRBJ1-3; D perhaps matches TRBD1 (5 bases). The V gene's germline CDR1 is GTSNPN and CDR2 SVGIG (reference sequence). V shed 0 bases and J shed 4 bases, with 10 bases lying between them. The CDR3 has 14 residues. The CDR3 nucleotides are TGTGCCTGGAGTGTAGGGGCCGCGGGAAACACCATATATTTT. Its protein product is CAWSVGAAGNTIYF.

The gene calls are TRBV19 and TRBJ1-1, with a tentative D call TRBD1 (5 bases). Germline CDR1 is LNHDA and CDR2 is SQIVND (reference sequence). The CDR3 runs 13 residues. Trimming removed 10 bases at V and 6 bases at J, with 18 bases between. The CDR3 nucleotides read TGTGCCACCGTACTGACAGCCTCCTCTGAAGCTTTCTTT. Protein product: CATVLTASSEAFF.

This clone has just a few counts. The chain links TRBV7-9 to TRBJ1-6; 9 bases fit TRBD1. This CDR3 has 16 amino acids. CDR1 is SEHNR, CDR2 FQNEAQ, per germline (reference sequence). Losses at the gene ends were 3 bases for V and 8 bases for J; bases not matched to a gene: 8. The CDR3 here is CASSFIKDRGYSPLHF. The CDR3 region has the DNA TGTGCCAGCAGCTTTATAAAAGACAGGGGGTATTCACCCCTCCACTTT.

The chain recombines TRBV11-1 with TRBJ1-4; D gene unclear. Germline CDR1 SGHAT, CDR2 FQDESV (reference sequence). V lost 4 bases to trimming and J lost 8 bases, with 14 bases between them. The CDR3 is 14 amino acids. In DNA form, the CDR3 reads TGTGCCAGCAGCTCACACCGCGGCGGGGAAAAACTGTTTTTT. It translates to CASSSHRGGEKLFF. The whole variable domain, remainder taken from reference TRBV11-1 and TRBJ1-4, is EAEVAQSPRYKITEKSQAVAFWCDPISGHATLYWYRQILGQGPELLVQFQDESVVDDSQLPKDRFSAERLKGVDSTLKIQPAELGDSAMYLCASSSHRGGEKLFFGSGTQLSVL.

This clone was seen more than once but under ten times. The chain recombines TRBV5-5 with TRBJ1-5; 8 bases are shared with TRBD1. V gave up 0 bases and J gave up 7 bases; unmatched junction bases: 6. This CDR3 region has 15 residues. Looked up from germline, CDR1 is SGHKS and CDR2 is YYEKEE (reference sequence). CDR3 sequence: CASSLAGGSGQPQHF. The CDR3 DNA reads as TGTGCCAGCAGCTTGGCAGGGGGCTCGGGCCAGCCCCAGCATTTT.

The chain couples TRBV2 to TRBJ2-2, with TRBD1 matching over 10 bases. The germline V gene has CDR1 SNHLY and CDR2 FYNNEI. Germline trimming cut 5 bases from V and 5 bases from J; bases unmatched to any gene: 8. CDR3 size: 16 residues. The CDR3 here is CASSIRQGAQTGELFF. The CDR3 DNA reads TGTGCCAGCAGTATCCGACAGGGGGCGCAGACCGGGGAGCTGTTTTTT.

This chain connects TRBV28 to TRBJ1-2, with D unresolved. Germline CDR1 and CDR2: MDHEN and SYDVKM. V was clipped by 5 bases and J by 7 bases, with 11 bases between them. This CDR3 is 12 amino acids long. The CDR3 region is CASSNTFGGYTF. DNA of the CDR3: TGTGCCAGCAGTAACACATTTGGTGGCTACACCTTC.

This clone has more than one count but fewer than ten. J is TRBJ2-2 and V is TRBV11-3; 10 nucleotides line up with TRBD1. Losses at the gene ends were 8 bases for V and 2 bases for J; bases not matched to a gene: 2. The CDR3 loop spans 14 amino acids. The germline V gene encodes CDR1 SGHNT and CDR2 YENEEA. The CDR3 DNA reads TGTGCCAGCGACAGGGGGCTAAACACCGGGGAGCTGTTTTTT. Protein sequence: CASDRGLNTGELFF.

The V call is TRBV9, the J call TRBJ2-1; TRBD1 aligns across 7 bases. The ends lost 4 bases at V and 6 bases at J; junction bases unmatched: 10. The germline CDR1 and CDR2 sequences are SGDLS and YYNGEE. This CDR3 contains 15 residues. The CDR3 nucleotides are TGTGCCAGCAGCCCACGGGACAGTGGCCTCAATGAGCAGTTCTTC. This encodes CASSPRDSGLNEQFF.

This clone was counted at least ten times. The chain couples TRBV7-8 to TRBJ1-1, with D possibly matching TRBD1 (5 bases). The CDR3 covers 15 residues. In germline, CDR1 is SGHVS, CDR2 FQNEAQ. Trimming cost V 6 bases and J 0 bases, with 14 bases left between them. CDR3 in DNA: TGTGCCAGCAGTTTGGGGGGTCAGTTGAACACTGAAGCTTTCTTT. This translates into CASSLGGQLNTEAFF.

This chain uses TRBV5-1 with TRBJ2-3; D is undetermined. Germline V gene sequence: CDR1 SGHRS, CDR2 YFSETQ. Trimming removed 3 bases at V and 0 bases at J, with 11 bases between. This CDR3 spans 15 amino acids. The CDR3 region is CASSSYSPSTDTQYF. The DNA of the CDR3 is TGCGCCAGCAGCTCCTATAGCCCGAGCACAGATACGCAGTATTTT.

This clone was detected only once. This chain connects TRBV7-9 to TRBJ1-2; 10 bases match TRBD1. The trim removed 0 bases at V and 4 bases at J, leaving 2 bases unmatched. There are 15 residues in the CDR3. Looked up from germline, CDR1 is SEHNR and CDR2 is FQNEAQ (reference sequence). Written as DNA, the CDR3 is TGTGCCAGCAGCTTAGCTGGGACAGGGGTCTATGGCTACACCTTC. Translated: CASSLAGTGVYGYTF.

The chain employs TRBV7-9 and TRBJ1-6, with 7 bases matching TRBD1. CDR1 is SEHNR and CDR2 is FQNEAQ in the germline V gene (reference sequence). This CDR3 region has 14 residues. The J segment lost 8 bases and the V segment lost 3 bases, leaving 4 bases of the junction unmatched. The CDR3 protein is CASSFAGGYSPLHF. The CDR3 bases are TGTGCCAGCAGCTTCGCAGGGGGTTATTCACCCCTCCACTTT.